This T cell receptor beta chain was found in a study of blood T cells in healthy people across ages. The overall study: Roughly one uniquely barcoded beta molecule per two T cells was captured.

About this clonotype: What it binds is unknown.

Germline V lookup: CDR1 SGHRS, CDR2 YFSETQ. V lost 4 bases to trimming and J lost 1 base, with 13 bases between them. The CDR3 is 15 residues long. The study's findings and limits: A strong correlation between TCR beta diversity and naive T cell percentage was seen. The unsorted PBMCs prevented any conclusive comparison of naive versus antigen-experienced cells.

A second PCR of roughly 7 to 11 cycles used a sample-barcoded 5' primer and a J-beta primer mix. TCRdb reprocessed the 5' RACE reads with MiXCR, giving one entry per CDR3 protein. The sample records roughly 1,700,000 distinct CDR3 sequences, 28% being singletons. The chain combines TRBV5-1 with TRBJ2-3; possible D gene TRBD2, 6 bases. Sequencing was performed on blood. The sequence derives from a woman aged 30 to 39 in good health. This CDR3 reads CASSGGLPRTDTQYF. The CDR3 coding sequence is TGCGCCAGCAGCGGCGGACTACCCCGCACAGATACGCAGTATTTT.